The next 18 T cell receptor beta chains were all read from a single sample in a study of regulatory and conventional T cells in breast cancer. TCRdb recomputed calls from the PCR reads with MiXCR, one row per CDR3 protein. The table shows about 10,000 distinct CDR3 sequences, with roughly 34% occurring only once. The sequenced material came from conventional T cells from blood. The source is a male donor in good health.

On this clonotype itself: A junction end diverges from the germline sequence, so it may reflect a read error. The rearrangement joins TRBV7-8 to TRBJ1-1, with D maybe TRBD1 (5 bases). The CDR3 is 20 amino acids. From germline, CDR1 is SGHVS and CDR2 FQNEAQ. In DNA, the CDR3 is TGTGCCAGCAGCTTAGCAGGCTGGGGGGGTCTGCCCACCATGAACACCGAAGCTTTCTTT. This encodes CASSLAGWGGLPTMNTEAFF.

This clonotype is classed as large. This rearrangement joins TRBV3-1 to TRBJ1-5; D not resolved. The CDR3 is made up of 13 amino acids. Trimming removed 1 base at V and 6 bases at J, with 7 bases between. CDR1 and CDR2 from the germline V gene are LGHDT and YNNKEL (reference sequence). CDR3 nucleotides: TGTGCCAGCAGCCAAGGCCAGGTTCAGCCCCAGCATTTT. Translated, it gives CASSQGQVQPQHF.

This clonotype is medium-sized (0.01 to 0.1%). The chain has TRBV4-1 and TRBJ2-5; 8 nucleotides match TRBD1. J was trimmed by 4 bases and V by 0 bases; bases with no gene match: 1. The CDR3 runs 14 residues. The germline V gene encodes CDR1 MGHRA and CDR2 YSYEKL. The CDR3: CASSQDQGAETQYF. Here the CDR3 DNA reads TGCGCCAGCAGCCAAGATCAGGGGGCAGAGACCCAGTACTTC.

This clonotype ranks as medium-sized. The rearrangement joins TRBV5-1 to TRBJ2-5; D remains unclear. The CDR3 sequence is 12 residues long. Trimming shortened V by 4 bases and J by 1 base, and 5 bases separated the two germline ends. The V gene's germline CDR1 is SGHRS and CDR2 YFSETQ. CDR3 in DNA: TGCGCCAGCAGCGCAGCCCAAGAGACCCAGTACTTC. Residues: CASSAAQETQYF.

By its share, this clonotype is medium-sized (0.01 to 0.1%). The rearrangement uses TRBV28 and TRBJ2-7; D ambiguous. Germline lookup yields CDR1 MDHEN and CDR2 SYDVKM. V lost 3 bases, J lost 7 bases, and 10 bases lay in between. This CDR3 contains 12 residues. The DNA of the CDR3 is TGTGCCAGCAGTTTGGTAGCCTCTGAGCAGTACTTC. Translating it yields CASSLVASEQYF. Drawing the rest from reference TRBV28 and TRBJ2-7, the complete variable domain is DVKVTQSSRYLVKRTGEKVFLECVQDMDHENMFWYRQDPGLGLRLIYFSYDVKMKEKGDIPEGYSVSREKKERFSLILESASTNQTSMYLCASSLVASEQYFGPGTRLTVT.

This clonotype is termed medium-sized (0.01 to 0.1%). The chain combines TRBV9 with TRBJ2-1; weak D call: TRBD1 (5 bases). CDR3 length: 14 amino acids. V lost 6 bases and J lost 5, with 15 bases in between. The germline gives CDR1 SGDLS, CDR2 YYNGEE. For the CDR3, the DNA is TGTGCCAGCACCTTAACAGGATTTAACAATGAGCAGTTCTTC. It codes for CASTLTGFNNEQFF.

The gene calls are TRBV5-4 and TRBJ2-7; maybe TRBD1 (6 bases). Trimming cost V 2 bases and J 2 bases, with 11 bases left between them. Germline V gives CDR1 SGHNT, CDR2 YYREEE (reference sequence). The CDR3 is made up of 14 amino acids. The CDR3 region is CASSLGGQAYEQYF. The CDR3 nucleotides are TGTGCCAGCAGCTTAGGGGGACAAGCCTACGAGCAGTACTTC.

This CDR3 reads CASSSTGGQYF. The CDR3 DNA is TGTGCCAGCAGTTCGACAGGCGGGCAGTATTTT. This rearrangement joins TRBV6-2 or TRBV6-3 to TRBJ2-3, with a tentative D call TRBD1 (6 bases). The CDR3 consists of 11 residues. With 4 bases removed from V and 11 bases from J, the gap between germline ends came to 10 bases. Germline CDR1 MNHEY, CDR2 SVGEGT.

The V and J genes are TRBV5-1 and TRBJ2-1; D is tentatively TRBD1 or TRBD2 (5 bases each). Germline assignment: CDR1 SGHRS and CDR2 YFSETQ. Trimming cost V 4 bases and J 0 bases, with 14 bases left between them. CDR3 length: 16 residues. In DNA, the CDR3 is TGCGCCAGCAGCCCCCGGGAAAGGGGCTCCTACAATGAGCAGTTCTTC. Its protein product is CASSPRERGSYNEQFF.

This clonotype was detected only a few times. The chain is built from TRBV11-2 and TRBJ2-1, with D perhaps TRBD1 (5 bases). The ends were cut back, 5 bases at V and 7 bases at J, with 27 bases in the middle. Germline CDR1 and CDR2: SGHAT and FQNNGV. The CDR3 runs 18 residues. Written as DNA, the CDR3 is TGTGCCAGCAGCCACTTGGTAGGGGCCCAACGGCAGAGGAATGAGCAGTTCTTC. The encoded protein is CASSHLVGAQRQRNEQFF.

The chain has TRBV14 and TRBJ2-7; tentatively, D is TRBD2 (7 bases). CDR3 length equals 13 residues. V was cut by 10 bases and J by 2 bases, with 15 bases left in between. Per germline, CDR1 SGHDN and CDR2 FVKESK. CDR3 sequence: CATGWGGPYEQYF. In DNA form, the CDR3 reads TGTGCCACCGGGTGGGGGGGCCCCTACGAGCAGTACTTC.

The CDR3 protein is CASRATGTTYNSPLHF. The CDR3 DNA sequence: TGTGCCAGCAGAGCGACAGGGACAACCTATAATTCACCCCTCCACTTT. V usage is TRBV6-1 and J usage is TRBJ1-6; 7 nucleotides agree with TRBD1. V lost 6 bases, J lost 2 bases, and 7 bases stayed unmatched. CDR3 size: 16 residues. In germline, CDR1 is MNHNS, CDR2 SASEGT.

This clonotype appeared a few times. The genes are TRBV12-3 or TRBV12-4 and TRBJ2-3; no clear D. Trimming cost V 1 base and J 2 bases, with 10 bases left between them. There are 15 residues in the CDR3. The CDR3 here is CASSLDGYFTDTQYF. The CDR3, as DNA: TGTGCCAGCAGTTTAGACGGGTACTTCACAGATACGCAGTATTTT.

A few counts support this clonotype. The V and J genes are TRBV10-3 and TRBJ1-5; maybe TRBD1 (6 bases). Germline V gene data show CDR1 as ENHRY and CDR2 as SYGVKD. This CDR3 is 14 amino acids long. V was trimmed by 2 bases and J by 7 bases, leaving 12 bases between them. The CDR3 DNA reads TGTGCCATCAGTGAGAGGGGGGAAGGGCAGCCCCAGCATTTT. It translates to CAISERGEGQPQHF.

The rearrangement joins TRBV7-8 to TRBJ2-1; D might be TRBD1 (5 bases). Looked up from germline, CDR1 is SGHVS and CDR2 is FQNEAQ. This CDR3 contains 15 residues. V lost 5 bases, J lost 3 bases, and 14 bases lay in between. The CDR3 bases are TGTGCCAGCAGCCGCCGCCTGGGGCGCTACAATGAGCAGTTCTTC. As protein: CASSRRLGRYNEQFF.

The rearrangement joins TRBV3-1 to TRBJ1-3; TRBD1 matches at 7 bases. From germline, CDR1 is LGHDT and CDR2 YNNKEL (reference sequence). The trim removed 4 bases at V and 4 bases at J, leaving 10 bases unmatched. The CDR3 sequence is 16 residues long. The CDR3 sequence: CASSPWDRGAGNTIYF. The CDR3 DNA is TGTGCCAGCAGCCCGTGGGACAGAGGAGCCGGAAACACCATATATTTT.

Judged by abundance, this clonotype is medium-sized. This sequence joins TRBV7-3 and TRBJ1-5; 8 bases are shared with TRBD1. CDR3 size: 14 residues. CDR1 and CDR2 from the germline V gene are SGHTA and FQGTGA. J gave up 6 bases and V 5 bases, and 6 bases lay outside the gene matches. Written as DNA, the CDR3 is TGTGCCAGCAGCATGCAGGGGGCGGGTCAGCCCCAGCATTTT. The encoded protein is CASSMQGAGQPQHF.

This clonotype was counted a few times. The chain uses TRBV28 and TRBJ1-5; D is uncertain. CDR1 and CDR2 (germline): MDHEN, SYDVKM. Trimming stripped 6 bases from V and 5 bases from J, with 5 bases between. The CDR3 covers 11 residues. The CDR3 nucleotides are TGTGCCAGCAGCTCCTATCAGCCCCAGCATTTT. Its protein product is CASSSYQPQHF.